Following are 10 T cell receptor beta chains from one sample sequenced in a study of blood T cell repertoires in COVID-19 (dated by TCRdb to 2020 to 2021). Preparation of the library involved the immunoSEQ multiplex PCR assay. The table was pulled from immuneACCESS by TCRdb, which kept in-frame rearrangements only. Such tables lose some clones; where checked, under half of the loss comes from unresolved V genes, and the rest has no known cause. This sample is represented by some 280,000 clones; 89% of them were singletons. The ten largest clonotypes hold around 13% of the sample. Sample: peripheral blood. These receptors came from a woman aged 55-69 years with acute or convalescent COVID-19.

This chain connects TRBV7-9 to TRBJ1-2; D is ambiguous. The germline V gene encodes CDR1 SEHNR and CDR2 FQNEAQ (reference sequence). V gave up 6 bases and J gave up 4 bases, with 18 bases separating them. The CDR3 is 15 residues long. The CDR3 here is CASSGGSSPVYGYTF. The DNA for the CDR3 is TGTGCCAGCAGTGGAGGGTCATCGCCCGTCTATGGCTACACCTTC.

This clone occurred once. The genes are TRBV6-5 and TRBJ2-1; 16 bases match TRBD2. The CDR3 totals 15 residues. Germline trimming cut 7 bases from V and 13 bases from J; bases unmatched to any gene: 10. The V gene's germline CDR1 is MNHEY and CDR2 SVGAGI. The DNA of the CDR3 is TGTGCCAGCATTCCAGGGACTAGCGGGGGGGCCCTTCAGTTCTTC. Encoded protein: CASIPGTSGGALQFF.

V is TRBV19 and J is TRBJ2-2, with D perhaps TRBD2 (6 bases). Germline V gene lookup returns CDR1 LNHDA and CDR2 SQIVND (reference sequence). The CDR3 spans 19 residues. Trimming took off 3 bases at V and 3 bases at J, with 23 bases between the two ends. The CDR3 DNA sequence: TGTGCCAGTAGTATTGGGCGGGGCGAAAAACTAAGGGACACCGGGGAGCTGTTTTTT. Protein sequence: CASSIGRGEKLRDTGELFF.

The chain couples TRBV15 to TRBJ1-1; D may be TRBD1 (6 bases). Trimming pared 3 bases from V and 0 bases from J, leaving 14 bases between. CDR1 is LNHNV and CDR2 is YYDKDF in the germline V gene (reference sequence). The CDR3 runs 16 residues. CDR3 sequence: CATSSGQGLLNTEAFF. DNA of the CDR3: TGTGCCACCAGCAGTGGGCAGGGGCTACTGAACACTGAAGCTTTCTTT.

This clone was seen once. This chain connects TRBV7-9 to TRBJ1-6, with 7 nucleotides matching TRBD1. Losses at the gene ends were 5 bases for V and 7 bases for J; bases not matched to a gene: 5. CDR1 and CDR2 (germline): SEHNR, FQNEAQ (reference sequence). This CDR3 contains 14 residues. The DNA of the CDR3 is TGTGCCAGCAGCCAGGGGACAGAAAATTCACCCCTCCACTTT. It codes for CASSQGTENSPLHF.

The gene calls are TRBV5-1 and TRBJ2-7; 14 bases align to TRBD2. Trimming cost V 4 bases and J 6 bases; bases outside gene matches: 6. CDR3 length equals 15 residues. In germline, CDR1 is SGHRS, CDR2 YFSETQ. In DNA form, the CDR3 reads TGCGCCAGCAGCCCGGGACTAGCGGGGGAAGGCGAGCAGTACTTC. Translated: CASSPGLAGEGEQYF.

This chain joins TRBV28 and TRBJ2-1, with D perhaps matching TRBD2 (7 bases). V was pared by 3 bases and J by 2 bases, with 17 bases between. The CDR3 length is 17 residues. Germline V gene lookup returns CDR1 MDHEN and CDR2 SYDVKM. CDR3 nucleotide sequence: TGTGCCAGCAGTTTTGGGGGCTTAGCGGGCACCTACAATGAGCAGTTCTTC. This gives the protein CASSFGGLAGTYNEQFF.

The genes are TRBV6-5 and TRBJ2-6; unclear D gene. Germline CDR1 and CDR2: MNHEY and SVGAGI. Trimming removed 2 bases from V and 0 bases from J, with 8 bases in between. The CDR3 sequence is 16 residues long. Here the CDR3 DNA reads TGTGCCAGCAGTTACCTGCAGTTCTCTGGGGCCAACGTCCTGACTTTC. This encodes CASSYLQFSGANVLTF.

This chain connects TRBV20-1 to TRBJ2-5; TRBD2 aligns across 8 bases. Germline V CDR1 and CDR2: DFQATT, SNEGSKA (reference sequence). V dropped 3 bases and J dropped 1; count of bases not matched to a gene: 4. This CDR3 has 14 amino acids. The CDR3 DNA is TGCAGTGCTAGTCGAGCGGGGGCCCAAGAGACCCAGTACTTC. Translating it yields CSASRAGAQETQYF.

This sequence joins TRBV2 and TRBJ1-1; 8 bases map to TRBD1. The J segment lost 3 bases and the V segment lost 7 bases, leaving 4 bases of the junction unmatched. Germline CDR1 reads SNHLY; CDR2 reads FYNNEI. The CDR3 sequence is 13 residues long. For the CDR3, the DNA is TGTGCCAGCAATCCGGGACAGGACACTGAAGCTTTCTTT. It yields the protein CASNPGQDTEAFF.